These 6 T cell receptor beta chains were all obtained from the same sample, sequenced in a study of beta chain features in type 1 diabetes. Expressed TCRB transcripts were sequenced because the entire RNA isolate underwent reverse transcription. Measured with immunoSEQ multiplex PCR; TCRdb has only the in-frame clones, and not every one. The sample holds some 140,000 clones, about a tenth seen once. Material for sequencing was central memory CD4+ T cells from blood. Receptors originate from a young man in good health.

The chain recombines TRBV9 with TRBJ1-4, with a possible D match to TRBD1 (5 bases). Per the germline V gene, CDR1 is SGDLS and CDR2 is YYNGEE. The CDR3 contains 14 residues. V lost 4 bases, J lost 4 bases, and 11 bases lay in between. CDR3 residues: CASSPWGGNEKLFF. The DNA of the CDR3 is TGTGCCAGCAGCCCCTGGGGGGGTAATGAAAAACTGTTTTTT.

The chain recombines TRBV5-4 with TRBJ2-7, with a weak D call TRBD1 (6 bases). Germline values: CDR1 SGHNT, CDR2 YYREEE (reference sequence). CDR3 length: 14 amino acids. Trimming took off 0 bases at V and 1 base at J, with 8 bases between the two ends. The CDR3: CASSLDQGSYEQYF. The CDR3 DNA follows: TGTGCCAGCAGCTTGGATCAGGGGTCCTACGAGCAGTACTTC.

This clone was observed a few times. V is TRBV5-1 and J is TRBJ2-3; 13 nucleotides agree with TRBD2. This CDR3 region has 14 residues. V gave up 6 bases and J gave up 5 bases; unmatched junction bases: 3. Germline V gene data show CDR1 as SGHRS and CDR2 as YFSETQ. CDR3 region: CASNGLAGEDTQYF. Here the CDR3 DNA reads TGCGCCAGCAACGGACTAGCGGGGGAAGATACGCAGTATTTT.

This clone occurred a few times. The genes are TRBV30 and TRBJ1-1; no firm D call. Germline V CDR1 and CDR2: GTSNPN, SVGIG (reference sequence). The CDR3 is made up of 11 amino acids. Trimming left V 2 bases short and J 3 bases short, with 4 bases between. The CDR3 DNA reads as TGTGCCTGGAGTTCGGACACTGAAGCTTTCTTT. Its protein is CAWSSDTEAFF.

The J gene is TRBJ2-5, the V gene TRBV25-1; D remains ambiguous. Germline V gene lookup returns CDR1 MGHDK and CDR2 SYGVNS. V shed 1 base and J shed 2 bases, with 8 bases lying between them. The CDR3 sequence is 14 residues long. The CDR3 here is CASSESALQETQYF. CDR3 in DNA: TGTGCCAGCAGTGAATCAGCGCTACAAGAGACCCAGTACTTC.

This clone was seen a few times. The rearrangement uses TRBV19 and TRBJ1-2, with 11 bases matching TRBD1. Trimming removed 1 base from V and 2 bases from J; junction bases left unmatched: 6. CDR1 is LNHDA and CDR2 is SQIVND in the germline V gene (reference sequence). The CDR3 runs to 17 residues. CDR3 residues: CASSIGTGGARNYGYTF. Here the CDR3 DNA reads TGTGCCAGTAGTATAGGGACAGGGGGCGCACGGAACTATGGCTACACCTTC.